Below are 28 T cell receptor beta chains sequenced from a single sample in a study of blood T cell repertoires in COVID-19. This table comes from immunoSEQ multiplex PCR, and its TCRdb copy is limited to in-frame clones, with some not included. The table shows about 200,000 clones, with over 70% occurring only once. Sequenced: peripheral blood. These receptors were taken from a woman aged 45-65 years with acute or convalescent COVID-19.

In this sample, this clone turned up a few times. Germline is not matched at one junction end, which may reflect a read error. This rearrangement joins TRBV5-1 to TRBJ2-3, with D maybe TRBD2 (5 bases). The CDR3 length is 15 residues. Germline CDR1 and CDR2: SGHRS and YFSETQ. The CDR3 spells CAGREGMTPTDTQYF. CDR3 DNA: TGCGCCGGCAGAGAGGGAATGACACCCACAGATACGCAGTATTTT.

This clone was seen just once. The V call is TRBV6-5, the J call TRBJ2-2; D gene unclear. Germline CDR1 MNHEY, CDR2 SVGAGI. The CDR3 is 14 amino acids. V was pared by 3 bases and J by 1 base, with 6 bases between. In DNA, the CDR3 is TGTGCCAGCAGTTATTCTTTGAACACCGGGGAGCTGTTTTTT. Its protein product is CASSYSLNTGELFF.

The chain carries TRBV24-1 and TRBJ1-4; D ambiguous. The CDR3 contains 14 residues. Germline lookup yields CDR1 KGHDR and CDR2 SFDVKD. V gave up 3 bases and J gave up 8 bases, with 12 bases separating them. This CDR3 is CATSDNGVGEKLFF. The CDR3 DNA sequence: TGTGCCACCAGTGATAACGGGGTTGGAGAAAAACTGTTTTTT.

V is TRBV3-1 (or the pseudogene TRBV3-2) and J is TRBJ2-2; the D gene is possibly TRBD2 (5 bases). The V gene's germline CDR1 is LGHDT and CDR2 YNNKEL (reference sequence). The CDR3 covers 16 residues. Trimming removed 0 bases from V and 8 bases from J, with 16 bases in between. CDR3 nucleotide sequence: TGTGCCAGCAGCCAAGATCTTAGCCACTGGAGGGGGGAGCTGTTTTTT. It encodes CASSQDLSHWRGELFF.

The chain is built from TRBV10-1 and TRBJ1-5; D call uncertain. Germline CDR1 reads WNHNN; CDR2 reads SYGVQD (reference sequence). The V end was cut by 2 bases, the J end by 2 bases, with 7 bases between. The CDR3 is 14 amino acids. The CDR3 protein is CASSEGQGNQPQHF. Written as DNA, the CDR3 is TGCGCCAGCAGTGAGGGGCAGGGCAATCAGCCCCAGCATTTT.

This chain joins TRBV6-5 and TRBJ2-3; TRBD2 is a possible D gene (5 bases). Trimming took off 2 bases at V and 3 bases at J, with 15 bases between the two ends. Germline V gene lookup returns CDR1 MNHEY and CDR2 SVGAGI. CDR3 length equals 16 residues. CDR3 amino acids: CASSYQPGTSTDTQYF. CDR3 in DNA: TGTGCCAGCAGTTACCAGCCAGGAACTAGTACAGATACGCAGTATTTT.

V is TRBV7-3 and J is TRBJ2-5, with 16 bases fitting TRBD2. The ends lost 5 bases at V and 3 bases at J; junction bases unmatched: 9. The CDR3 runs 18 residues. Germline loops: CDR1 SGHTA, CDR2 FQGTGA. The CDR3 here is CASSPGTSGRGREETQYF. In DNA form, the CDR3 reads TGTGCCAGCAGCCCGGGGACTAGCGGGAGGGGCCGGGAAGAGACCCAGTACTTC.

V is TRBV4-2 and J is TRBJ2-7, with TRBD2 matching 8 bases. The germline gives CDR1 LGHNA, CDR2 YNFKEQ. The CDR3 covers 16 residues. V dropped 4 bases and J dropped 4; count of bases not matched to a gene: 12. The DNA for the CDR3 is TGTGCCAGCAGCCTCATCCCCGGGACTAGGTCGTACGAGCAGTACTTC. Its protein product is CASSLIPGTRSYEQYF.

The chain links TRBV14 to TRBJ2-7; 7 bases are shared with TRBD2. The junction had 12 bases not matched to a gene; V was cut back by 4 bases and J by 0 bases. The germline gives CDR1 SGHDN, CDR2 FVKESK. This CDR3 has 17 residues. This CDR3 is CASSREVAGFYSYEQYF. The CDR3 DNA reads as TGTGCCAGCAGCCGCGAGGTAGCGGGTTTCTACTCCTACGAGCAGTACTTC.

The chain has TRBV5-1 and TRBJ1-5; D is possibly TRBD1 (5 bases). V was cut by 4 bases and J by 5 bases, with 16 bases left in between. Germline CDR1 and CDR2: SGHRS and YFSETQ. The CDR3 loop spans 15 amino acids. The CDR3 is CASSQDSGSDQPQHF. The CDR3 DNA follows: TGCGCCAGCAGCCAAGACTCAGGGTCGGATCAGCCCCAGCATTTT.

This clone appeared once. The rearrangement joins TRBV10-2 to TRBJ2-5; D possibly corresponds to TRBD2 (6 bases). CDR1 is WSHSY, CDR2 SAAADI, per germline. This CDR3 is 14 amino acids long. V lost 1 base to trimming and J lost 5 bases, with 11 bases between them. CDR3 sequence reads: CASSEWGGAETQYF. CDR3 DNA: TGCGCCAGCAGTGAGTGGGGCGGGGCGGAGACCCAGTACTTC.

The genes are TRBV3-1 (or the pseudogene TRBV3-2) and TRBJ2-6; TRBD1 might be the D (5 bases). Trimming removed 4 bases at V and 4 bases at J, with 11 bases between. This CDR3 is 15 amino acids long. Germline CDR1 reads LGHDT; CDR2 reads YNNKEL (reference sequence). The CDR3 protein is CASSLGPLGANVLTF. The CDR3 DNA reads TGTGCCAGCAGCCTGGGGCCCCTGGGGGCCAACGTCCTGACTTTC.

The chain is built from TRBV19 and TRBJ2-3; 10 bases match TRBD2. CDR3 length: 18 residues. V gave up 3 bases and J gave up 3 bases; unmatched junction bases: 12. Germline CDR1 and CDR2: LNHDA and SQIVND (reference sequence). CDR3 sequence reads: CASSISRLAGESTDTQYF. DNA for the CDR3: TGTGCCAGTAGTATCTCCAGGCTAGCGGGAGAATCAACAGATACGCAGTATTTT.

The chain has TRBV18 and TRBJ2-1; the match to TRBD2 covers 9 bases. The V gene end was trimmed by 3 bases and the J gene end by 4 bases; junction bases not matched to a gene: 4. CDR1 is KGHSH, CDR2 LQKENI, per germline. This CDR3 comprises 15 residues. The CDR3 sequence is CASSPPAGGYNEQFF. The CDR3 coding sequence is TGTGCCAGCTCACCCCCCGCGGGAGGGTACAATGAGCAGTTCTTC.

The chain couples TRBV11-3 to TRBJ2-7; 7 nucleotides match TRBD2. Germline V gene sequence: CDR1 SGHNT, CDR2 YENEEA. J was trimmed by 6 bases and V by 2 bases; bases with no gene match: 10. This CDR3 has 15 amino acids. The CDR3 sequence: CASSLFGGSLSEQYF. In nucleotides, the CDR3 is TGTGCCAGCAGCTTATTTGGCGGGAGCCTATCCGAGCAGTACTTC.

The chain couples TRBV2 to TRBJ2-7; perhaps TRBD2 as D (6 bases). Trimming took 5 bases from V and 1 from J, leaving 12 bases between them. The CDR3 consists of 14 residues. CDR1 and CDR2 (germline): SNHLY, FYNNEI. This chain's CDR3 is CASSQRVTSYEQYF. Written as DNA, the CDR3 is TGTGCCAGCAGTCAGCGGGTTACTTCCTACGAGCAGTACTTC.

The V gene is TRBV7-9, the J gene TRBJ1-1, with a weak D call TRBD1 (6 bases). The CDR3 is 13 residues long. V lost 5 bases to trimming and J lost 6 bases, with 13 bases between them. Germline V lookup: CDR1 SEHNR, CDR2 FQNEAQ (reference sequence). The CDR3 spells CASSQQGIPEAFF. The CDR3 DNA reads as TGTGCCAGCAGCCAGCAGGGGATCCCTGAAGCTTTCTTT.

The chain joins TRBV24-1 to TRBJ1-2; D remains unclear. V shed 2 bases and J shed 6 bases, with 6 bases lying between them. From germline, CDR1 is KGHDR and CDR2 SFDVKD. The CDR3 runs to 12 residues. The CDR3 DNA reads as TGTGCCACCAGTGATTCAGGCAATGGCTACACCTTC. Protein product: CATSDSGNGYTF.

This clone was found a few times. The J gene is TRBJ1-2, the V gene TRBV30; no firm D call. CDR3 length equals 12 residues. Germline V gives CDR1 GTSNPN, CDR2 SVGIG (reference sequence). With 1 base removed from V and 8 bases from J, the gap between germline ends came to 11 bases. CDR3 in amino acids: CAWSAGSGGYTF. DNA for the CDR3: TGTGCCTGGAGTGCCGGATCAGGCGGCTACACCTTC.

The chain links TRBV5-6 to TRBJ2-2, with D perhaps TRBD2 (6 bases). The V gene's germline CDR1 is SGHDT and CDR2 YYEEEE. This CDR3 has 15 amino acids. V lost 0 bases and J lost 7, with 13 bases in between. Written as DNA, the CDR3 is TGTGCCAGCAGCTTGGCTGGCAGGGAGGACGGGGAGCTGTTTTTT. Translating gives CASSLAGREDGELFF.

The chain carries TRBV28 and TRBJ2-3; a weak D match, TRBD2 (6 bases). Germline V lookup: CDR1 MDHEN, CDR2 SYDVKM. Trimming pared 2 bases from V and 2 bases from J, leaving 11 bases between. This CDR3 spans 15 amino acids. The CDR3 is CASSLGLSSTDTQYF. CDR3 nucleotides: TGTGCCAGCAGTTTAGGACTATCCTCCACAGATACGCAGTATTTT.

This clone was counted a single time. The junction departs from the called germline gene at one end, perhaps through a read error. V gene TRBV10-1 combines with J gene TRBJ2-3; D may be TRBD2 (6 bases). Per the germline V gene, CDR1 is WNHNN and CDR2 is SYGVQD (reference sequence). The CDR3 covers 15 residues. CDR3 DNA: TGCGCCAGCAGCGATAGCGGATCCGGCACCGATACGCAGTATTTT. Amino acid sequence: CASSDSGSGTDTQYF.

The chain couples TRBV19 to TRBJ1-2, with 7 positions matching TRBD1. The V and J ends lost 4 bases and 8 bases, in that order; junction bases with no gene match: 13. The CDR3 contains 15 residues. Per germline, CDR1 LNHDA and CDR2 SQIVND (reference sequence). The CDR3 protein is CASSTSRQGRSGYTF. DNA of the CDR3: TGTGCCAGTAGTACATCCCGACAGGGAAGATCCGGCTACACCTTC.

The V call is TRBV19, the J call TRBJ1-6; TRBD1 matches 8 bases. The CDR3 is made up of 13 amino acids. With V trimmed by 4 bases and J by 7 bases, 0 bases remained unmatched. Germline loops: CDR1 LNHDA, CDR2 SQIVND (reference sequence). Here the CDR3 reads CASSNRGNSPLHF. In nucleotides, the CDR3 is TGTGCCAGTAGTAACAGGGGGAATTCACCCCTCCACTTT.

This rearrangement joins TRBV4-2 to TRBJ1-2, with D tentatively TRBD1 (5 bases). The V and J ends lost 1 base and 8 bases respectively, with 14 bases between them. Germline V gene lookup returns CDR1 LGHNA and CDR2 YNFKEQ. This CDR3 is built from 14 residues. CDR3 in DNA: TGTGCCAGCAGCCAAGTCGAAAGGGGCCGCGGCTACACCTTC. Its translation is CASSQVERGRGYTF.

The V gene is TRBV6-5, the J gene TRBJ1-2; a possible D gene is TRBD1 (6 bases). Germline V gene data show CDR1 as MNHEY and CDR2 as SVGAGI. The germline V and J ends were trimmed by 6 bases and 2 bases, with 7 bases remaining between them. The CDR3 consists of 12 residues. The CDR3 coding sequence is TGTGCCAGCAGGCAGGGGAACTATGGCTACACCTTC. Amino acid sequence: CASRQGNYGYTF.

This chain links TRBV7-9 with TRBJ1-5; tentatively, D is TRBD1 (5 bases). CDR1 is SEHNR and CDR2 is FQNEAQ in the germline V gene (reference sequence). This CDR3 region has 16 residues. V shed 3 bases and J shed 3 bases, with 15 bases lying between them. CDR3 amino acids: CASSLGGDGINQPQHF. The CDR3 coding sequence is TGTGCCAGCAGCTTGGGCGGGGACGGGATCAATCAGCCCCAGCATTTT.

The V and J genes are TRBV27 and TRBJ2-1; the D is unclear. The CDR3 consists of 15 residues. V lost 2 bases and J 2 bases, leaving 10 bases between the germline ends. Germline CDR1 reads MNHEY; CDR2 reads SMNVEV (reference sequence). The DNA of the CDR3 is TGTGCCAGCAGTTTAGGGCAACTTCCCTACAATGAGCAGTTCTTC. It yields the protein CASSLGQLPYNEQFF.